A single sample is the source of the 10 T cell receptor beta chains below, sequenced in a study of CD8+CD57+ T cells in acquired aplastic anemia. The use of genomic DNA as template underpinned the TCR beta VDJ and CDR3 profiling. TCRdb redid the calling of the reads with MiXCR, one entry per CDR3 protein. This sample has over 150,000 distinct CDR3 sequences, with 45% to 60% found just once. The authors sequenced patients whose flow cytometry had shown CD8+CD57+ cell expansion. The sequencing sample was made of sorted CD4+, CD8+, or CD8+CD57+ T cells (not recorded which) from PBMCs. Receptors originate from a human donor with aplastic anemia.

This clonotype occurred many times. The chain combines TRBV19 with TRBJ2-7; D could derive from TRBD1 or TRBD2 (5 bases each). Per the germline V gene, CDR1 is LNHDA and CDR2 is SQIVND (reference sequence). The V end was cut by 5 bases, the J end by 3 bases, with 11 bases between. The CDR3 has 13 residues. The CDR3 region is CASSLRDGYEQYF. CDR3 coding DNA: TGTGCCAGTAGTCTCCGGGACGGCTACGAGCAGTACTTC. The variable domain in full, completed from reference TRBV19 and TRBJ2-7, reads DGGITQSPKYLFRKEGQNVTLSCEQNLNHDAMYWYRQDPGQGLRLIYYSQIVNDFQKGDIAEGYSVSREKKESFPLTVTSAQKNPTAFYLCASSLRDGYEQYFGPGTRLTVT.

The rearrangement uses TRBV29-1 and TRBJ2-7; a possible D gene is TRBD1 (5 bases). Germline loops: CDR1 SQVTM, CDR2 ANQGSEA. There are 11 residues in the CDR3. V was shortened by 8 bases and J by 7 bases, with 15 bases between the two germline ends. The CDR3 loop reads CSLVRVEEQYF. CDR3 nucleotides: TGCAGCTTAGTCAGGGTGGAGGAGCAGTACTTC.

The genes are TRBV20-1 and TRBJ2-1; 12 bases are shared with TRBD2. The CDR3 totals 16 residues. Germline trimming cut 6 bases from V and 6 bases from J; bases unmatched to any gene: 12. Germline CDR1 DFQATT, CDR2 SNEGSKA (reference sequence). The CDR3: CSASSSGLAGRNEQFF. CDR3 bases: TGCAGTGCCAGCAGCTCCGGACTAGCGGGACGCAATGAGCAGTTCTTC.

This clonotype was seen ten or more times. The rearrangement uses TRBV12-3 or TRBV12-4 and TRBJ1-3, with D uncertain. The CDR3 has 14 residues. Deletions cut 8 bases from V and 0 bases from J, with 11 bases between. The CDR3 protein is CASRRTTSGNTIYF. CDR3 nucleotides: TGTGCCAGCCGTCGGACGACCTCTGGAAACACCATATATTTT.

The chain employs TRBV2 and TRBJ1-2; a weak D match, TRBD1 (6 bases). This CDR3 is built from 17 residues. Deletions cut 2 bases from V and 3 bases from J, with 19 bases between. Per germline, CDR1 SNHLY and CDR2 FYNNEI. The CDR3 spells CASSERGGQERYYGYTF. CDR3 DNA: TGTGCCAGCAGTGAACGGGGGGGGCAAGAAAGGTACTATGGCTACACCTTC.

In this sample, this clonotype turned up many times. The CDR3 nucleotides are TGCAGCGCAAACCAGGGGGGAGATACGCAGTATTTT. This encodes CSANQGGDTQYF. This chain links TRBV29-1 with TRBJ2-3, with D perhaps matching TRBD1 (7 bases). In germline, CDR1 is SQVTM, CDR2 ANQGSEA. V dropped 7 bases and J dropped 5 bases, with 13 bases sitting between them. The CDR3 has 12 amino acids.

This clonotype was observed a few times. The chain recombines TRBV15 with TRBJ2-5, with D maybe TRBD1 (6 bases). The CDR3 has 15 amino acids. The germline gives CDR1 LNHNV, CDR2 YYDKDF (reference sequence). Trimming took off 0 bases at V and 5 bases at J, with 13 bases between the two ends. In DNA, the CDR3 is TGTGCCACCAGCAGAGACTCAGGGGCGGACGAGACCCAGTACTTC. Amino acids: CATSRDSGADETQYF.

This clonotype was recorded many times. The chain combines TRBV6-1 with TRBJ1-6, with unresolved D. Germline V CDR1 and CDR2: MNHNS, SASEGT. The length of the CDR3 is 14 residues. Between the trimmed V and J ends, which lost 2 bases and 11 bases, there was a span of 13 bases. The CDR3 is CASSESKGRTPLHF. The CDR3, as DNA: TGTGCCAGCAGTGAAAGTAAGGGTCGGACACCCCTCCACTTT.

This chain links TRBV6-1 with TRBJ1-1, with D possibly matching TRBD1 (5 bases). Trimming left V 8 bases short and J 1 base short, with 11 bases between. The CDR3 is 13 amino acids. CDR1 and CDR2 (germline): MNHNS, SASEGT. The CDR3 loop reads CASRGPGNTEAFF. The CDR3 nucleotides are TGTGCCAGCCGGGGCCCCGGGAACACTGAAGCTTTCTTT.

The count of this clonotype is one. The chain is built from TRBV10-2 and TRBJ2-2; 7 bases match TRBD1. CDR1 and CDR2 (germline): WSHSY, SAAADI. V was clipped by 1 base and J by 3 bases; unmatched bases: 2. The CDR3 has 15 amino acids. Here the CDR3 DNA reads TGCGCCAGCAGTGAGTGGGGACAGTACACCGGGGAGCTGTTTTTT. Its translation: CASSEWGQYTGELFF.